The clone carrying this TCR beta chain was counted once. The data were obtained in a study of T cells in localized non-small cell lung cancer. Trimming took off 8 bases at V and 2 bases at J, with 7 bases between the two ends. This CDR3 region has 12 residues. Germline lookup yields CDR1 LNHDA and CDR2 SQIVND (reference sequence). The protocol was immunoSEQ multiplex PCR, while the TCRdb copy is restricted to in-frame clones and leaves out a portion. There are 15,000 to 20,000 clones in the sample; 90% occur only once, and 1.2% lies in the top ten. This TCR was recovered from a woman aged 40-69 years with stage III lung adenocarcinoma. The material was peripheral blood mononuclear cells, obtained before any cancer treatment. The J gene is TRBJ1-5, the V gene TRBV19, with D possibly TRBD1 on 5 matching bases. The CDR3 sequence is CASGAGNQPQHF. CDR3 coding DNA: TGTGCCAGTGGGGCTGGCAATCAGCCCCAGCATTTT.